These T cell receptor beta chains were read from a single sample in a study of shared clonotypes between healthy human individuals. TCRdb's copy holds only in-frame clones and misses some; the assay was immunoSEQ multiplex PCR. The sample consists of almost 700,000 clones, about 92% of them appearing once. Sequences were obtained from naive CD8+ T cells sorted from blood. All receptors come from a man aged 30 to 39 in good health. Each CDR3 is given with its conserved first and last residue. The order of the fields is J gene, V gene, D gene, clone size, CDR3 protein, CDR3 DNA. The D gene is left open where the match is weak. Clone size is given for some rows only: seen once, a few or many times, or a class if the clone is expanded.

>TRBJ1-1|TRBV5-1|NA|NA
CASSVPGTTEAFF
TGCGCCAGCAGCGTGCCTGGGACCACTGAAGCTTTCTTT
>TRBJ1-5|TRBV12-5|NA|NA
CASALGHVNQPQHF
TGTGCTAGTGCCTTAGGACACGTCAATCAGCCCCAGCATTTT
>TRBJ2-5|TRBV19|TRBD1|NA
CASSSRGRDRVETQYF
TGTGCCAGTAGTTCGCGGGGCCGGGACAGGGTGGAGACCCAGTACTTC
>TRBJ2-1|TRBV7-9|NA|NA
CASSSGTSYNEQFF
TGTGCCAGCAGTTCGGGGACCTCCTACAATGAGCAGTTCTTC
>TRBJ2-7|TRBV11-3|NA|NA
CASSPAGAAYEQYF
TGTGCCAGCAGCCCTGCGGGGGCCGCCTACGAGCAGTACTTC
>TRBJ2-5|TRBV21-1|NA|NA
CASKRGLAGGPLETQYF
TGTGCCAGCAAAAGGGGACTAGCGGGAGGGCCTTTGGAGACCCAGTACTTC
>TRBJ1-2|TRBV7-9|NA|NA
CASSWGLGHVNLANYGYTF
TGTGCCAGCAGCTGGGGGTTAGGACACGTCAACCTTGCTAACTATGGCTACACCTTC
>TRBJ1-1|TRBV5-6|NA|NA
CASSSGKSEAFF
TGTGCCAGCAGCTCGGGCAAATCTGAAGCTTTCTTT
>TRBJ2-1|TRBV11-2|NA|once
CASSLAGRSSYNEQFF
TGTGCCAGCAGCTTAGCAGGGAGGAGCTCCTACAATGAGCAGTTCTTC
>TRBJ1-2|TRBV5-1|NA|NA
CASSPGPADGYTF
TGCGCCAGCAGCCCGGGACCCGCGGATGGCTACACCTTC
>TRBJ1-3|TRBV6-1|NA|NA
CASKGIGGSGNTIYF
TGTGCCAGCAAGGGGATTGGGGGCTCTGGAAACACCATATATTTT
>TRBJ2-1|TRBV7-9|NA|NA
CASSSGPIYEQFF
TGTGCCAGCAGCTCGGGACCTATTTATGAGCAGTTCTTC
>TRBJ2-7|TRBV5-1|TRBD2|NA
CASRLGSGSVYEQYF
TGCGCCAGCAGGCTGGGTAGCGGGAGTGTCTACGAGCAGTACTTC
>TRBJ2-5|TRBV7-9|NA|NA
CAGSGWGETQYF
TGTGCCGGCTCGGGGTGGGGGGAGACCCAGTACTTC
>TRBJ2-7|TRBV7-9|NA|NA
CASRDGTDPYEQYF
TGTGCCAGCAGGGATGGGACGGATCCCTACGAGCAGTACTTC
>TRBJ2-3|TRBV28|TRBD2|NA
CASRELAGGGYTQYF
TGTGCCAGCAGGGAACTAGCGGGAGGGGGGTATACGCAGTATTTT
>TRBJ1-1|TRBV5-8|NA|NA
CASILFGTLEAFF
TGTGCCAGCATTCTATTCGGGACACTTGAAGCTTTCTTT
>TRBJ1-1|TRBV27|NA|NA
CASSLYSNTEAFF
TGTGCCAGCAGTTTATACAGTAACACTGAAGCTTTCTTT
>TRBJ1-2|TRBV19|NA|NA
CASLDSNYGYTF
TGTGCCAGCCTTGACAGCAACTATGGCTACACCTTC
>TRBJ2-3|TRBV7-9|NA|once
CASSSRDRGTDTQYF
TGTGCCAGCAGCTCCCGAGACAGAGGCACAGATACGCAGTATTTT
>TRBJ2-7|TRBV2|TRBD1|NA
CASRDIGQGMRSYEQYF
TGTGCCAGCAGGGACATAGGACAGGGAATGCGCTCCTACGAGCAGTACTTC
>TRBJ1-2|TRBV28|TRBD1|NA
CASSFLPQGGYGYTF
TGTGCCAGCAGTTTCCTACCCCAGGGGGGCTATGGCTACACCTTC
>TRBJ2-2|TRBV14|TRBD2|NA
CASSQVSGRAGELFF
TGTGCCAGCAGCCAAGTTAGCGGGAGGGCCGGGGAGCTGTTTTTT
>TRBJ2-1|TRBV30|TRBD2|NA
CAWTRGGNNEQFF
TGTGCCTGGACTCGGGGAGGGAACAATGAGCAGTTCTTC
>TRBJ2-1|TRBV4-2|NA|NA
CASSPLTGRYYNEQFF
TGTGCCAGCAGCCCGTTGACAGGGAGGTACTACAATGAGCAGTTCTTC
>TRBJ2-1|TRBV5-1|TRBD2|NA
CASSLVISGIFDEQFF
TGCGCCAGCAGCTTGGTAATTAGCGGGATCTTCGATGAGCAGTTCTTC
>TRBJ2-7|TRBV27|TRBD1|NA
CASSLTGGIYEQYF
TGTGCCAGCAGTTTGACAGGGGGCATCTACGAGCAGTACTTC
>TRBJ2-1|TRBV19|TRBD1|NA
CASSILYGQGSTYNEQFF
TGTGCCAGTAGTATCCTGTACGGACAGGGCAGTACCTACAATGAGCAGTTCTTC
>TRBJ2-7|TRBV6-5|TRBD1|NA
CASSYSGQTYEQYF
TGTGCCAGCAGTTACTCGGGACAGACCTACGAGCAGTACTTC
>TRBJ2-7|TRBV27|TRBD1|NA
CASSRPGTGSRYEQYF
TGTGCCAGCAGTCGCCCCGGGACAGGTTCACGCTACGAGCAGTACTTC
>TRBJ2-1|TRBV28|TRBD2|NA
CASSPRLAGVYNEQFF
TGTGCCAGCAGCCCCCGTCTAGCGGGAGTTTACAATGAGCAGTTCTTC
>TRBJ2-7|TRBV5-4|TRBD1|once
CASTNNGQGINEQYF
TGTGCCAGCACCAACAATGGACAGGGAATTAACGAGCAGTACTTC
>TRBJ2-3|TRBV9|TRBD2|NA
CASSPFGLVRTTGTQYF
TGTGCCAGCAGCCCTTTCGGACTAGTCCGCACCACCGGTACGCAGTATTTT
>TRBJ2-7|TRBV7-9|TRBD1|NA
CASSSTRDPGQGYEQYF
TGTGCCAGCAGCTCGACCCGAGACCCGGGACAGGGGTACGAGCAGTACTTC
>TRBJ2-7|TRBV29-1|NA|NA
CSVEEFLAGASYEQYF
TGCAGCGTTGAAGAATTCCTAGCAGGCGCCTCCTACGAGCAGTACTTC
>TRBJ2-7|TRBV10-3|NA|NA
CAIKGSYEQYF
TGTGCCATTAAAGGCTCCTACGAGCAGTACTTC
>TRBJ2-2|TRBV7-9|NA|NA
CASSSGPGGANTGELFF
TGTGCCAGCAGCTCAGGACCCGGGGGTGCGAACACCGGGGAGCTGTTTTTT
>TRBJ2-3|TRBV27|NA|NA
CASSWVRGKADTQYF
TGTGCCAGCAGTTGGGTTCGTGGGAAGGCAGATACGCAGTATTTT
>TRBJ1-2|TRBV27|NA|NA
CASSSKRTEPNYGYTF
TGTGCCAGCAGTTCAAAAAGGACAGAACCTAACTATGGCTACACCTTC
>TRBJ1-1|TRBV25-1|NA|NA
CASRDLMNTEAFF
TGTGCCAGCAGAGACCTCATGAACACTGAAGCTTTCTTT
>TRBJ2-1|TRBV27|TRBD1|NA
CASGDRVGNEQFF
TGTGCCAGCGGGGACAGGGTAGGGAATGAGCAGTTCTTC
>TRBJ2-4|TRBV5-4|NA|NA
CASSPIGDVIQYF
TGTGCCAGCAGCCCCATAGGGGACGTCATTCAGTACTTC
>TRBJ1-4|TRBV27|NA|NA
CASSSNLGNEKLFF
TGTGCCAGCAGTTCCAATTTAGGGAATGAAAAACTGTTTTTT
>TRBJ2-5|TRBV28|TRBD2|NA
CASRTTAGREGRETQYF
TGTGCCAGCAGAACCACCGCCGGGCGGGAGGGCCGGGAGACCCAGTACTTC
>TRBJ2-1|TRBV18|TRBD1|few
CASSPRSTGGHEQFF
TGTGCCAGCTCACCTCGCTCCACAGGGGGCCATGAGCAGTTCTTC